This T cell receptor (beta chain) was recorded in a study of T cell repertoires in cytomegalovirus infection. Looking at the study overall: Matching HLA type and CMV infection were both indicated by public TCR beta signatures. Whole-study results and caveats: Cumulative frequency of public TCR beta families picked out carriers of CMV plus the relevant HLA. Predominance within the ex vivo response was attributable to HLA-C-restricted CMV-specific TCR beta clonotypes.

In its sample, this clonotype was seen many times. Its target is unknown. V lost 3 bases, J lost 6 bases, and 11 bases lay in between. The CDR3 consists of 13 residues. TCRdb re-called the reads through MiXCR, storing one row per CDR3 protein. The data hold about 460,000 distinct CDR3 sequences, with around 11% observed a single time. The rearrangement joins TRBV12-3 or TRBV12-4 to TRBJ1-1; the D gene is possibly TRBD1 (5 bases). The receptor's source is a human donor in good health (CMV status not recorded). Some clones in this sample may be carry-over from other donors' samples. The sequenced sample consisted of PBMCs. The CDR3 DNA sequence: TGTGCCAGCAGTTTCCCGCAGGGTTCTGAAGCTTTCTTT. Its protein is CASSFPQGSEAFF.